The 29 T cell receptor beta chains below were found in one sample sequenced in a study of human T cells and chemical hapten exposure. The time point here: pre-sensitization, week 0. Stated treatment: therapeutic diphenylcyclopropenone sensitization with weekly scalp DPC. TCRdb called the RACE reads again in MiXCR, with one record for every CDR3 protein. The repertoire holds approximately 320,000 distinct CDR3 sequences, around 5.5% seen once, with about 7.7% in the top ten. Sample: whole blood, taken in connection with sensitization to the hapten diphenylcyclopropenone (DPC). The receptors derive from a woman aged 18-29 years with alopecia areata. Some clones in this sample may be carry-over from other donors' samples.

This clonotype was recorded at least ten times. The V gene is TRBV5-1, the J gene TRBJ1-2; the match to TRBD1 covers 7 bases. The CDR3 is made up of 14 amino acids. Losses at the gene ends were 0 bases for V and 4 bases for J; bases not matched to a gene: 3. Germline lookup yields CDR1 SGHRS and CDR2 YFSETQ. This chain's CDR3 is CASSLEGGSYGYTF. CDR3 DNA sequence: TGCGCCAGCAGCTTGGAAGGGGGCTCCTATGGCTACACCTTC.

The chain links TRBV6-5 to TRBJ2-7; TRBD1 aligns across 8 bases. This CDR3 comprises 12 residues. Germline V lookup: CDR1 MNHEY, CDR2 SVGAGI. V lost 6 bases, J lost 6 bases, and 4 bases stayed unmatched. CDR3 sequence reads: CASRGTGGEQYF. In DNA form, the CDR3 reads TGTGCCAGCAGAGGGACAGGCGGCGAGCAGTACTTC.

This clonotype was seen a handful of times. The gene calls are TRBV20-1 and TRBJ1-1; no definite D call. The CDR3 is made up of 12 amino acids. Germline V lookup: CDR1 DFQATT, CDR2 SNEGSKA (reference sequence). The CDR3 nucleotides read TGCAGCGGCTTTATCGAGGGCACTGAAGCTTTCTTT. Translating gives CSGFIEGTEAFF.

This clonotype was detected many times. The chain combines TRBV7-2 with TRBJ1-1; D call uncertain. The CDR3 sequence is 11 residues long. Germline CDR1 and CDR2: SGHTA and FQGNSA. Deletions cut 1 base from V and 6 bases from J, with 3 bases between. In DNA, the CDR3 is TGTGCCAGCAGCTTAGAGCCTGAAGCTTTCTTT. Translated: CASSLEPEAFF.

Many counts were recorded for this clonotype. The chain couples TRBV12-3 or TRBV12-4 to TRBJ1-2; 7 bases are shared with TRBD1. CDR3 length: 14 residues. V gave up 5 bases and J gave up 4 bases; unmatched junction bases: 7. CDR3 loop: CASSASDRAYGYTF. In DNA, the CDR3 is TGTGCCAGCAGTGCGAGCGACAGGGCCTATGGCTACACCTTC.

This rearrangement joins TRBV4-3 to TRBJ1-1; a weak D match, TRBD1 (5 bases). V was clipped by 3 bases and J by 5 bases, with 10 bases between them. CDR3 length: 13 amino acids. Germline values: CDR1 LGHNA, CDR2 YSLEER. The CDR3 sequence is CASSHLGVTEAFF. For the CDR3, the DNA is TGCGCCAGCAGCCACTTAGGGGTGACTGAAGCTTTCTTT.

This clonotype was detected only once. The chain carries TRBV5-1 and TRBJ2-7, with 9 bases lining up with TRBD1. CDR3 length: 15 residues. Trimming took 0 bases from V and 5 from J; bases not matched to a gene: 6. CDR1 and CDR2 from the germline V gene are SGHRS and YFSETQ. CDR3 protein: CASSLAGGQGDEQYF. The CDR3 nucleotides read TGCGCCAGCAGCTTGGCCGGGGGACAGGGCGACGAGCAGTACTTC. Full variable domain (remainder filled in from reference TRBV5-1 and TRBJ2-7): KAGVTQTPRYLIKTRGQQVTLSCSPISGHRSVSWYQQTPGQGLQFLFEYFSETQRNKGNFPGRFSGRQFSNSRSEMNVSTLELGDSALYLCASSLAGGQGDEQYFGPGTRLTVT.

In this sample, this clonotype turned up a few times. In DNA form, the CDR3 reads TGTGCCAGCAGCTACGGGGGACAGCTCTTGAACACTGAAGCTTTCTTT. Translating gives CASSYGGQLLNTEAFF. The J gene is TRBJ1-1, the V gene TRBV7-9, with 7 bases aligning to TRBD1. CDR1 is SEHNR, CDR2 FQNEAQ, per germline (reference sequence). The CDR3 runs to 16 residues. V lost 4 bases, J lost 0 bases, and 8 bases stayed unmatched.

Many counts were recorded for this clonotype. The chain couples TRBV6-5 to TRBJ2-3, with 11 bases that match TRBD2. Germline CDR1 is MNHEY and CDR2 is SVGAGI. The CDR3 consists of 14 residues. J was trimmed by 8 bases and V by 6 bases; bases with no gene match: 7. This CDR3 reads CASSLAGGQGTQYF. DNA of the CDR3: TGTGCCAGCAGCTTAGCGGGGGGGCAGGGTACGCAGTATTTT.

CDR3 coding DNA: TGTGCCAGCAGCCCGGACAGGGACCACAATGAGCAGTTCTTC. The encoded protein is CASSPDRDHNEQFF. The genes are TRBV7-9 and TRBJ2-1; 8 nucleotides match TRBD1. After removal of 5 bases from V and 5 bases from J, the junction contained 5 bases not matched to a gene. The V gene's germline CDR1 is SEHNR and CDR2 FQNEAQ (reference sequence). The CDR3 runs 14 residues. The entire variable domain, with the rest obtained from reference TRBV7-9 and TRBJ2-1, is as follows: DTGVSQNPRHKITKRGQNVTFRCDPISEHNRLYWYRQTLGQGPEFLTYFQNEAQLEKSRLLSDRFSAERPKGSFSTLEIQRTEQGDSAMYLCASSPDRDHNEQFFGPGTRLTVL.

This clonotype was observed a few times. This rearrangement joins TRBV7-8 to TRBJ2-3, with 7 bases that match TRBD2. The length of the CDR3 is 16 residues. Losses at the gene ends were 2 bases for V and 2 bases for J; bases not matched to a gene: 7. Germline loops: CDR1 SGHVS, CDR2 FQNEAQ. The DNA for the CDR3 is TGTGCCAGCAGCTTACCGGTTAGCGGGTCCACAGATACGCAGTATTTT. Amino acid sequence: CASSLPVSGSTDTQYF.

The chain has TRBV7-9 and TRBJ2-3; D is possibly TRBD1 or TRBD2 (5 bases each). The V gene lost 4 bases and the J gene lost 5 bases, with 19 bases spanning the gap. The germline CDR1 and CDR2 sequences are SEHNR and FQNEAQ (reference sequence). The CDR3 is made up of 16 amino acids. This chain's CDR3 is CASSSRGALVRDTQYF. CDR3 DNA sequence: TGTGCCAGCAGCTCGAGGGGAGCTCTGGTAAGAGATACGCAGTATTTT.

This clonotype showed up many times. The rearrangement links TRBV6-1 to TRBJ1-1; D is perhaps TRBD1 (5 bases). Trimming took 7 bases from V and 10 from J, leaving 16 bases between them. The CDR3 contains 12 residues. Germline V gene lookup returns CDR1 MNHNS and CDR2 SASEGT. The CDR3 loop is CASNRFPGRAFF. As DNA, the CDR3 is TGTGCCAGCAACAGGTTTCCCGGCCGAGCTTTCTTT.

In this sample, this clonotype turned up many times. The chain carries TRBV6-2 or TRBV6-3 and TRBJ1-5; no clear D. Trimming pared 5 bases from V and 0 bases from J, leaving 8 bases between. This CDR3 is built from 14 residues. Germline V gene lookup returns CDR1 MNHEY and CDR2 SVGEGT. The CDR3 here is CASSPVHSNQPQHF. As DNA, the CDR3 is TGTGCCAGCAGTCCCGTCCATAGCAATCAGCCCCAGCATTTT.

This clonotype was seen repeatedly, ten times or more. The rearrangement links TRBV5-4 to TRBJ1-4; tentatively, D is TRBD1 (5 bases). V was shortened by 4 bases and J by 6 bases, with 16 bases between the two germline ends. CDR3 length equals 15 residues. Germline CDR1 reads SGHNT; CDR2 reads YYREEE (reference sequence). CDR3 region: CASSLTLRGDEKLFF. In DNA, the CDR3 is TGTGCCAGCAGCCTTACACTAAGAGGGGATGAAAAACTGTTTTTT. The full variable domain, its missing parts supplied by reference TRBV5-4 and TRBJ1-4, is ETGVTQSPTHLIKTRGQQVTLRCSSQSGHNTVSWYQQALGQGPQFIFQYYREEENGRGNFPPRFSGLQFPNYSSELNVNALELDDSALYLCASSLTLRGDEKLFFGSGTQLSVL.

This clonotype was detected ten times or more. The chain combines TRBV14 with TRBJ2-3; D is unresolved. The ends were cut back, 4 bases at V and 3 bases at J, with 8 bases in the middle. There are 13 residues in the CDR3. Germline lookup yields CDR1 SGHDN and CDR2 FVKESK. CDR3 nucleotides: TGTGCCAGCAGCCGCATAGGAACAGATACGCAGTATTTT. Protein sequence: CASSRIGTDTQYF.

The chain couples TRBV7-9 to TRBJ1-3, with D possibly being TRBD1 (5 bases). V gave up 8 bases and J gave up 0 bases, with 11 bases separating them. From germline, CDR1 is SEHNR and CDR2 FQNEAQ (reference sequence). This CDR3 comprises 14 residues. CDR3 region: CASPQGVSGNTIYF. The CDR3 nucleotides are TGTGCCAGCCCGCAGGGAGTCTCTGGAAACACCATATATTTT. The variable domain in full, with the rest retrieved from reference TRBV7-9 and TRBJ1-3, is DTGVSQNPRHKITKRGQNVTFRCDPISEHNRLYWYRQTLGQGPEFLTYFQNEAQLEKSRLLSDRFSAERPKGSFSTLEIQRTEQGDSAMYLCASPQGVSGNTIYFGEGSWLTVV.

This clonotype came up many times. DNA of the CDR3: TGTGCCAGCAGCCCCCAAAATCAGCCCCAGCATTTT. This codes for CASSPQNQPQHF. The rearrangement links TRBV6-2 or TRBV6-3 to TRBJ1-5; D ambiguous. Trimming took 6 bases from V and 4 from J, leaving 7 bases between them. This CDR3 has 12 amino acids. From germline, CDR1 is MNHEY and CDR2 SVGEGT.

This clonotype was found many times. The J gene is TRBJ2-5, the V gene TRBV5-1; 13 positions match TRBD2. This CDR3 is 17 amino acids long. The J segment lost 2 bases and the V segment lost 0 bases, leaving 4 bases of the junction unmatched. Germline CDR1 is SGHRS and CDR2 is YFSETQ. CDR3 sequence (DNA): TGCGCCAGCAGCTTGGCGGTGACTAGCGGGGGGCAAGAGACCCAGTACTTC. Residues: CASSLAVTSGGQETQYF. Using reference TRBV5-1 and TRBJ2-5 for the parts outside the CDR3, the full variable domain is KAGVTQTPRYLIKTRGQQVTLSCSPISGHRSVSWYQQTPGQGLQFLFEYFSETQRNKGNFPGRFSGRQFSNSRSEMNVSTLELGDSALYLCASSLAVTSGGQETQYFGPGTRLLVL.

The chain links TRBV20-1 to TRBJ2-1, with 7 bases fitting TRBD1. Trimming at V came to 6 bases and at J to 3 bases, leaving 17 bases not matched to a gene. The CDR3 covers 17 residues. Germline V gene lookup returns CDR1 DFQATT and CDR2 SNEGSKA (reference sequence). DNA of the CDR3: TGCAGTGCCCCCGACGTATTAGGACAGGAGAACTACAATGAGCAGTTCTTC. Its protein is CSAPDVLGQENYNEQFF.

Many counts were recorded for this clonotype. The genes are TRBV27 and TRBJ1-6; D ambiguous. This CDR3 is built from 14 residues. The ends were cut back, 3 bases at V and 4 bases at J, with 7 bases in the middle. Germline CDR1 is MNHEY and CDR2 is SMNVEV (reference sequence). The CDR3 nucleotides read TGTGCCAGCAGTTTTCGGCAGTATAATTCACCCCTCCACTTT. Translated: CASSFRQYNSPLHF.

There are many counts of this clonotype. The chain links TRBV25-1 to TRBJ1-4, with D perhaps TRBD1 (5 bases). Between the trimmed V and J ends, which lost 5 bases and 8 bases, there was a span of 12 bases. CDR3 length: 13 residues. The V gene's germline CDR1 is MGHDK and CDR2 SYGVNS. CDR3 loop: CASSPRWTEKLFF. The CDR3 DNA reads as TGTGCCAGCAGTCCACGATGGACAGAAAAACTGTTTTTT.

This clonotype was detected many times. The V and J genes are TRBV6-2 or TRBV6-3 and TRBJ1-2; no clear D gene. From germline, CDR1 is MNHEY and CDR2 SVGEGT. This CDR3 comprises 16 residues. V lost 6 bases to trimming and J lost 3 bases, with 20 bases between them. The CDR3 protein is CASRPTGLREDYGYTF. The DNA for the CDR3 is TGTGCCAGCAGGCCCACGGGCCTCCGGGAAGACTATGGCTACACCTTC.

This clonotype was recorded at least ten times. The CDR3 loop reads CATGNLLYTEAFF. CDR3 coding DNA: TGTGCCACCGGAAATTTACTTTACACTGAAGCTTTCTTT. The V and J genes are TRBV11-2 and TRBJ1-1; D not certain. Germline CDR1 reads SGHAT; CDR2 reads FQNNGV. V gave up 10 bases and J gave up 3 bases, with 15 bases separating them. The CDR3 is 13 residues long.

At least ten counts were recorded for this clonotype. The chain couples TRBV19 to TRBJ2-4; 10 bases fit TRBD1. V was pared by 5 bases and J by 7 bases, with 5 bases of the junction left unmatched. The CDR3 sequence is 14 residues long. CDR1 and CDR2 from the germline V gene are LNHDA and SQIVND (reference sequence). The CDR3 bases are TGTGCCAGTAGTCCCAGGGGACAGGGGAACATTCAGTACTTC. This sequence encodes CASSPRGQGNIQYF.

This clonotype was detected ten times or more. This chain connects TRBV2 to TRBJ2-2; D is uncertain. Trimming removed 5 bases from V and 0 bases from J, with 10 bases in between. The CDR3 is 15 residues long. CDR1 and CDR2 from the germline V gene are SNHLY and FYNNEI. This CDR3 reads CASSSSGSNTGELFF. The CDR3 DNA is TGTGCCAGCAGTTCTTCAGGTTCGAACACCGGGGAGCTGTTTTTT. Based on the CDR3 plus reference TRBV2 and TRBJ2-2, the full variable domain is EPEVTQTPSHQVTQMGQEVILRCVPISNHLYFYWYRQILGQKVEFLVSFYNNEISEKSEIFDDQFSVERPDGSNFTLKIRSTKLEDSAMYFCASSSSGSNTGELFFGEGSRLTVL.

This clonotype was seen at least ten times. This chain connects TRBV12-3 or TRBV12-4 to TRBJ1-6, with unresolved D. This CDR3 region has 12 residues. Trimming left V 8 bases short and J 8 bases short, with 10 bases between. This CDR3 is CASRRADSPLHF. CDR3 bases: TGTGCCAGCCGGCGGGCTGATTCACCCCTCCACTTT.

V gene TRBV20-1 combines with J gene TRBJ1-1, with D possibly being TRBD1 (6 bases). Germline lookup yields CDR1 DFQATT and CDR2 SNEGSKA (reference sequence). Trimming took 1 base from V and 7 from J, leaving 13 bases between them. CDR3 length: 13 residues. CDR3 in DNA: TGCAGTGCTAGAGGACTCCGACAGGATGAAGCTTTCTTT. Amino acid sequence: CSARGLRQDEAFF.

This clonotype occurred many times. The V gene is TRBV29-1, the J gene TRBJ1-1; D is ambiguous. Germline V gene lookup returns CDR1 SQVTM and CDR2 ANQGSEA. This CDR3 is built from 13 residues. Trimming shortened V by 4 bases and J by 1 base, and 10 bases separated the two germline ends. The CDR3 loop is CSVGVRENTEAFF. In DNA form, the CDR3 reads TGCAGCGTTGGGGTGAGGGAGAACACTGAAGCTTTCTTT.